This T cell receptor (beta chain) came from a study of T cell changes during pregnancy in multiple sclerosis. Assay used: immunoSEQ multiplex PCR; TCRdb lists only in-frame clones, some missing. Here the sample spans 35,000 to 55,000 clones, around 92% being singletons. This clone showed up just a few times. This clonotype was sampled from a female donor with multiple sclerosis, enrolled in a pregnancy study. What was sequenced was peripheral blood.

Written as DNA, the CDR3 is TGTGCCAGCAGCTTAATTGGGGGCCAAGAGACCCAGTACTTC. It specifies CASSLIGGQETQYF. The chain employs TRBV7-9 and TRBJ2-5; perhaps D is TRBD1 or TRBD2 (5 bases each). The CDR3 extends over 14 amino acids. The germline CDR1 and CDR2 sequences are SEHNR and FQNEAQ (reference sequence). Trimming shortened V by 2 bases and J by 1 base, and 8 bases separated the two germline ends.